The 8 T cell receptor beta chains below were found in one sample sequenced in a study of blood T cell repertoires in COVID-19 (dated by TCRdb to the early 2020s). The library came from the immunoSEQ multiplex PCR assay. What TCRdb holds here is the immuneACCESS table cut down to in-frame rearrangements. Part of the clones is not present; checked against another copy, under half of the missing clones reflect an unresolved V gene, and the others are unexplained. The sample records around 340,000 clones, around nine tenths of which are singletons. Of the sample, around 0.92% is held by the ten largest clones. The sample consisted of PBMCs or T cells enriched from blood (not recorded which). These TCRs come from a woman younger than 45 who had been exposed to COVID-19.

The chain joins TRBV5-6 to TRBJ1-2; weak D call: TRBD1 (5 bases). Trimming stripped 4 bases from V and 3 bases from J, with 13 bases between. CDR3 size: 14 residues. CDR1 is SGHDT and CDR2 is YYEEEE in the germline V gene. This CDR3 reads CASSPGIGDYGYTF. CDR3 DNA sequence: TGTGCCAGCAGCCCAGGGATTGGGGACTATGGCTACACCTTC.

The chain links TRBV6-5 to TRBJ1-1; D call uncertain. Germline V CDR1 and CDR2: MNHEY, SVGAGI. This CDR3 spans 15 amino acids. V shed 5 bases and J shed 0 bases, with 13 bases lying between them. CDR3 sequence reads: CASSTSANMNTEAFF. The CDR3 DNA reads TGTGCCAGCAGTACTAGTGCAAACATGAACACTGAAGCTTTCTTT.

V and J are TRBV5-1 and TRBJ1-6; TRBD1 is a possible D gene (5 bases). CDR3 length: 15 residues. V lost 2 bases and J 8 bases, leaving 14 bases between the germline ends. Germline CDR1 and CDR2: SGHRS and YFSETQ. The CDR3 DNA is TGCGCCAGCAGCTTTCAGGGCGGGATGGATTCACCCCTCCACTTT. As protein: CASSFQGGMDSPLHF.

On this clone itself: One junction end disagrees with the germline gene, perhaps due to a read error. The chain joins TRBV5-4 to TRBJ2-1; TRBD2 agrees at 15 bases. CDR3 size: 17 residues. Germline lookup yields CDR1 SGHNT and CDR2 YYREEE (reference sequence). The DNA of the CDR3 is TGTGCCAGCAGTTTGGGGGGACTAGCGGGAGGATACAATGAGCAGTTCTTC. Translated: CASSLGGLAGGYNEQFF.

The rearrangement links TRBV11-1 to TRBJ2-7; 7 bases line up with TRBD1. Looked up from germline, CDR1 is SGHAT and CDR2 is FQDESV (reference sequence). V shed 1 base and J 3 bases; nucleotides not matched to a gene: 3. CDR3 length equals 14 residues. In DNA, the CDR3 is TGTGCCAGCAGCTTAGGTTACAGGGGCTACGAGCAGTACTTC. Protein sequence: CASSLGYRGYEQYF. The complete variable domain, with remaining parts taken from reference TRBV11-1 and TRBJ2-7, reads EAEVAQSPRYKITEKSQAVAFWCDPISGHATLYWYRQILGQGPELLVQFQDESVVDDSQLPKDRFSAERLKGVDSTLKIQPAELGDSAMYLCASSLGYRGYEQYFGPGTRLTVT.

The V call is TRBV29-1, the J call TRBJ1-3; D is ambiguous. CDR3 length: 13 amino acids. Per germline, CDR1 SQVTM and CDR2 ANQGSEA. Trimming took off 0 bases at V and 4 bases at J, with 7 bases between the two ends. The CDR3 reads CSVEDLRGNTIYF. CDR3 sequence (DNA): TGCAGCGTTGAAGATCTCCGGGGAAACACCATATATTTT.

J is TRBJ1-5 and V is TRBV19; 7 bases agree with TRBD1. This CDR3 spans 15 amino acids. V lost 9 bases and J lost 2; bases outside the gene matches: 10. Germline V gene sequence: CDR1 LNHDA, CDR2 SQIVND (reference sequence). The CDR3 nucleotides are TGTGCCAGCGGATCTAGGGGGCTGGGCAATCAGCCCCAGCATTTT. Translation: CASGSRGLGNQPQHF.

V and J are TRBV29-1 and TRBJ2-3; D is uncertain. Germline V gives CDR1 SQVTM, CDR2 ANQGSEA. The CDR3 consists of 15 residues. Trimming shortened V by 0 bases and J by 2 bases, and 12 bases separated the two germline ends. CDR3 region: CSVEEAEAPTDTQYF. Written as DNA, the CDR3 is TGCAGCGTTGAAGAGGCAGAGGCCCCCACAGATACGCAGTATTTT.